This entry lists 30 T cell receptor beta chains sequenced from one sample in a study of response to subunit inactivated influenza vaccine. TCRdb called the RT-PCR reads again in MiXCR, with one record for every CDR3 protein. The table records about 780,000 distinct CDR3 sequences, approximately 17% of them present only once. The sample here was PBMCs from blood, taken 4 to 6 days after vaccination. These receptors originate from a man aged 50-60 years who received an inactivated influenza vaccine.

The chain couples TRBV20-1 to TRBJ1-2; 10 nucleotides line up with TRBD1. CDR1 and CDR2 (germline): DFQATT, SNEGSKA (reference sequence). The CDR3 contains 14 residues. With V trimmed by 4 bases and J by 5 bases, 7 bases remained unmatched. The CDR3 DNA is TGCAGTGCTAAAGGACAGGGGGAAGGGTATGGCTACACCTTC. This sequence encodes CSAKGQGEGYGYTF.

The chain recombines TRBV12-3 or TRBV12-4 with TRBJ2-1; maybe TRBD2 (6 bases). CDR3 size: 15 residues. V gave up 6 bases and J gave up 5 bases, with 17 bases separating them. In DNA, the CDR3 is TGTGCCAGCAGACTTAGCGGCTCCTTCCACAATGAGCAGTTCTTC. Encoded protein: CASRLSGSFHNEQFF.

The chain joins TRBV24-1 to TRBJ1-2; D unclear. The CDR3 length is 13 residues. The germline V gene has CDR1 KGHDR and CDR2 SFDVKD. V lost 4 bases and J 4 bases, leaving 9 bases between the germline ends. CDR3 nucleotide sequence: TGTGCCACCAGTGACAACGAATTCTATGGCTACACCTTC. Protein: CATSDNEFYGYTF.

This rearrangement joins TRBV25-1 to TRBJ2-3, with 7 bases identical to TRBD1. In germline, CDR1 is MGHDK, CDR2 SYGVNS. The CDR3 covers 14 residues. Unmatched junction bases numbered 5, after V lost 6 bases and J lost 2 bases. As DNA, the CDR3 is TGTGCCAGCAGACCGGGACAGAACACAGATACGCAGTATTTT. Amino acids: CASRPGQNTDTQYF.

This clonotype was counted a few times. The V gene is TRBV7-2, the J gene TRBJ2-2; possible D gene TRBD1, 6 bases. Per germline, CDR1 SGHTA and CDR2 FQGNSA. V lost 1 base, J lost 6 bases, and 15 bases lay in between. The CDR3 has 16 amino acids. The CDR3, as DNA: TGTGCCAGCAGCTTAGTAGATCAGGGGTTAGCCGGGGAGCTGTTTTTT. Translating it yields CASSLVDQGLAGELFF.

This clonotype is a singleton in its sample. One end of the junction varies from germline; a read error may be responsible. Here the CDR3 DNA reads TGCGCCAGCACCTTGGGTGTTTCGCTCTACAATGAGCAGTTCTTC. Its protein product is CASTLGVSLYNEQFF. This chain uses TRBV5-1 with TRBJ2-1, with D hard to call. The CDR3 is made up of 15 amino acids. CDR1 and CDR2 from the germline V gene are SGHRS and YFSETQ.

This clonotype was recorded a few times. The gene calls are TRBV27 and TRBJ2-7; 7 bases are shared with TRBD1. The CDR3 spans 16 residues. Germline values: CDR1 MNHEY, CDR2 SMNVEV (reference sequence). J gave up 3 bases and V 5 bases, and 13 bases lay outside the gene matches. CDR3: CASSQADGTENYEQYF. Written as DNA, the CDR3 is TGTGCCAGCAGTCAAGCAGACGGGACAGAAAACTACGAGCAGTACTTC.

The chain has TRBV7-9 and TRBJ2-2; tentative D call: TRBD1 (5 bases). V was clipped by 5 bases and J by 2 bases, with 18 bases between them. The CDR3 totals 17 residues. Germline lookup yields CDR1 SEHNR and CDR2 FQNEAQ (reference sequence). The DNA of the CDR3 is TGTGCCAGCAGCCCCCAACATCGGACACGAAACACCGGGGAGCTGTTTTTT. Amino acid sequence: CASSPQHRTRNTGELFF.

The chain uses TRBV20-1 and TRBJ2-1; 9 nucleotides agree with TRBD2. Per germline, CDR1 DFQATT and CDR2 SNEGSKA (reference sequence). Trimming removed 1 base from V and 8 bases from J; junction bases left unmatched: 6. The CDR3 has 14 residues. The DNA of the CDR3 is TGCAGTGCTAGAGGGCTAGCGGGAACCGATGAGCAGTTCTTC. Amino acids: CSARGLAGTDEQFF.

This clonotype turned up a few times. This chain connects TRBV20-1 to TRBJ1-5, with 7 positions matching TRBD1. This CDR3 spans 13 amino acids. V lost 6 bases and J lost 3; bases outside the gene matches: 5. In germline, CDR1 is DFQATT, CDR2 SNEGSKA (reference sequence). CDR3 residues: CSAWTGPNQPQHF. Written as DNA, the CDR3 is TGCAGTGCATGGACAGGTCCCAATCAGCCCCAGCATTTT.

This clonotype came up a few times. The J gene is TRBJ2-5, the V gene TRBV15; no firm D call. V was shortened by 5 bases and J by 2 bases, with 9 bases between the two germline ends. Germline V gene data show CDR1 as LNHNV and CDR2 as YYDKDF (reference sequence). This CDR3 has 13 residues. CDR3 amino acids: CATSVVWQETQYF. DNA of the CDR3: TGTGCCACCAGCGTGGTGTGGCAAGAGACCCAGTACTTC.

This clonotype showed up just once. The chain couples TRBV4-3 to TRBJ1-5; D is undetermined. CDR3 length: 13 residues. Germline loops: CDR1 LGHNA, CDR2 YSLEER. The V end was cut by 0 bases, the J end by 5 bases, with 5 bases between. CDR3 loop: CASSQDQYQPQHF. The CDR3 nucleotides are TGCGCCAGCAGCCAAGATCAGTATCAGCCCCAGCATTTT.

This clonotype was found a few times. V and J are TRBV5-1 and TRBJ1-6, with a tentative D call TRBD1 (5 bases). Trimming cost V 4 bases and J 6 bases, with 17 bases left between them. Per germline, CDR1 SGHRS and CDR2 YFSETQ. CDR3 size: 16 residues. DNA of the CDR3: TGCGCCAGCAGCACGGGCTCCACCGGGACTAATTCACCCCTCCACTTT. Amino acid sequence: CASSTGSTGTNSPLHF.

In its sample, this clonotype ranks as medium-sized (0.01 to 0.1%). This chain connects TRBV11-2 to TRBJ2-1; D is ambiguous. Germline V CDR1 and CDR2: SGHAT, FQNNGV. This CDR3 has 12 residues. V dropped 1 base and J dropped 10 bases, with 8 bases sitting between them. The CDR3 region is CASSLGGVEQFF. CDR3 bases: TGTGCCAGCAGCTTAGGCGGTGTAGAGCAGTTCTTC.

The V and J genes are TRBV27 and TRBJ2-1, with 8 bases that match TRBD1. The V gene end was trimmed by 6 bases and the J gene end by 8 bases; junction bases not matched to a gene: 18. This CDR3 comprises 17 residues. Germline V gene sequence: CDR1 MNHEY, CDR2 SMNVEV (reference sequence). The CDR3 DNA is TGTGCCAGCAGCTCACCCCCCCGGACAGGGATGTCGCATGAGCAGTTCTTC. This sequence encodes CASSSPPRTGMSHEQFF.

The chain couples TRBV11-2 to TRBJ2-7, with 7 nucleotides matching TRBD2. Per the germline V gene, CDR1 is SGHAT and CDR2 is FQNNGV. V trimming: 6 bases; J trimming: 6 bases; junction bases outside the gene matches: 8. This CDR3 contains 13 residues. CDR3 protein: CASRMTSRGEQYF. The DNA of the CDR3 is TGTGCCAGCAGAATGACTAGCCGGGGCGAGCAGTACTTC.

This clonotype was picked up a small number of times. The rearrangement uses TRBV12-3 or TRBV12-4 and TRBJ2-1; the D is unclear. V dropped 7 bases and J dropped 5 bases, with 6 bases sitting between them. There are 11 residues in the CDR3. CDR3 bases: TGTGCCAGCACCGATAACAATGAGCAGTTCTTC. As protein: CASTDNNEQFF.

This chain joins TRBV20-1 and TRBJ2-1; D not certain. From germline, CDR1 is DFQATT and CDR2 SNEGSKA (reference sequence). CDR3 length: 14 residues. V shed 6 bases and J shed 8 bases, with 20 bases lying between them. In DNA, the CDR3 is TGCAGTGCCCCGGACGGTAGCCTCTCGGATGAGCAGTTCTTC. Translated: CSAPDGSLSDEQFF.

This clonotype has just a few counts. The J gene is TRBJ2-1, the V gene TRBV20-1; no firm D call. Germline assignment: CDR1 DFQATT and CDR2 SNEGSKA (reference sequence). V lost 3 bases to trimming and J lost 4 bases, with 10 bases between them. There are 13 residues in the CDR3. CDR3 nucleotide sequence: TGCAGTGCTAGGGCCCTGAAATACAATGAGCAGTTCTTC. It encodes CSARALKYNEQFF.

The V and J genes are TRBV21-1 and TRBJ2-1; TRBD2, as called in the table, went unchecked against the DNA. TRBV21-1 is a recognized pseudogene. The CDR3 runs 16 residues. This chain's CDR3 is CASSKGGAGGSNEQFF. Written as DNA, the CDR3 is TGTGCCAGCAGCAAAGGGGGTGCGGGAGGGTCCAATGAGCAGTTCTTC.

This clonotype has just a few counts. The chain combines TRBV27 with TRBJ1-1; the D gene is possibly TRBD1 (5 bases). Germline loops: CDR1 MNHEY, CDR2 SMNVEV (reference sequence). The length of the CDR3 is 14 residues. Between the trimmed V and J ends, which lost 0 bases and 4 bases, there was a span of 9 bases. CDR3 nucleotides: TGTGCCAGCAGTTTATCGAAGACAGCCACTGAAGCTTTCTTT. Translated, it gives CASSLSKTATEAFF.

This clonotype has at least ten counts. The rearrangement uses TRBV11-1 and TRBJ2-1; D call uncertain. V dropped 1 base and J dropped 7 bases, with 14 bases sitting between them. CDR3 size: 15 residues. Germline loops: CDR1 SGHAT, CDR2 FQDESV (reference sequence). The CDR3 sequence: CASSLEILGVNEQFF. The CDR3 nucleotides read TGTGCCAGCAGCTTAGAGATCCTTGGGGTGAATGAGCAGTTCTTC.

This clonotype was recorded at least ten times. This chain connects TRBV29-1 to TRBJ2-1, with 10 bases aligning to TRBD2. The CDR3 extends over 15 amino acids. The V gene end was trimmed by 4 bases and the J gene end by 5 bases; junction bases not matched to a gene: 8. The germline CDR1 and CDR2 sequences are SQVTM and ANQGSEA. The CDR3 DNA follows: TGCAGCGTTGGGGGTCCTAGCGGGAGAGACAATGAGCAGTTCTTC. It encodes CSVGGPSGRDNEQFF.

This chain uses TRBV7-2 with TRBJ2-1, with D perhaps matching TRBD1 (6 bases). Trimming removed 2 bases at V and 9 bases at J, with 20 bases between. Germline-derived CDR1 and CDR2 are SGHTA and FQGNSA. There are 16 residues in the CDR3. CDR3 residues: CASSLHDPGPRGEQFF. In DNA form, the CDR3 reads TGTGCCAGCAGCTTACATGATCCGGGACCCAGGGGTGAGCAGTTCTTC.

The CDR3 here is CATSSRTSGTDTQYF. CDR3 nucleotide sequence: TGTGCCACCAGCAGTCGGACTAGCGGGACAGATACGCAGTATTTT. The chain recombines TRBV15 with TRBJ2-3; the match to TRBD2 covers 11 bases. The trim removed 3 bases at V and 3 bases at J, leaving 2 bases unmatched. CDR1 and CDR2 (germline): LNHNV, YYDKDF (reference sequence). The CDR3 extends over 15 amino acids.

This clonotype has a handful of counts. V and J are TRBV11-2 and TRBJ2-7, with D perhaps TRBD2 (6 bases). This CDR3 is 13 amino acids long. The V end was cut by 2 bases, the J end by 3 bases, with 8 bases between. Germline-derived CDR1 and CDR2 are SGHAT and FQNNGV. The CDR3 loop reads CASSLFGSYEQYF. CDR3 DNA: TGTGCCAGCAGCTTATTCGGGAGCTACGAGCAGTACTTC. Full variable domain (rest looked up from reference TRBV11-2 and TRBJ2-7): EAGVAQSPRYKIIEKRQSVAFWCNPISGHATLYWYQQILGQGPKLLIQFQNNGVVDDSQLPKDRFSAERLKGVDSTLKIQPAKLEDSAVYLCASSLFGSYEQYFGPGTRLTVT.

This clonotype was seen a few times. The chain's CDR3 is CASSGRGLSSRTDTQYF. The CDR3 DNA reads as TGTGCCAGCAGCGGGCGGGGACTATCCTCCCGCACAGATACGCAGTATTTT. The rearrangement joins TRBV11-2 to TRBJ2-3; TRBD2 matches 7 bases. CDR3 length equals 17 residues. With V trimmed by 5 bases and J by 1 base, 12 bases remained unmatched. CDR1 and CDR2 from the germline V gene are SGHAT and FQNNGV.

Notes on this clonotype: This may be a read error: a much more frequent sequence differs by one nucleotide. The gene calls are TRBV29-1 and TRBJ1-1; possibly TRBD1 for D (5 bases). Trimming took 4 bases from V and 3 from J, leaving 12 bases between them. Germline V lookup: CDR1 SQVTM, CDR2 ANQGSEA. The CDR3 spans 13 residues. CDR3 region: CSVAQGDHTEAFF. The CDR3 region has the DNA TGCAGCGTTGCGCAGGGAGATCACACTGAAGCTTTCTTT.

The chain recombines TRBV20-1 with TRBJ2-5; D is unresolved. Germline V lookup: CDR1 DFQATT, CDR2 SNEGSKA (reference sequence). Trimming took 7 bases from V and 2 from J, leaving 11 bases between them. The CDR3 totals 12 residues. CDR3 residues: CSVRPGQETQYF. The CDR3 coding sequence is TGCAGTGTCCGGCCGGGTCAAGAGACCCAGTACTTC.

This clonotype was counted between two and nine times. This chain joins TRBV29-1 and TRBJ1-4, with D possibly being TRBD1 (6 bases). V was pared by 6 bases and J by 8 bases, with 16 bases between. This CDR3 has 13 amino acids. Germline values: CDR1 SQVTM, CDR2 ANQGSEA. Written as DNA, the CDR3 is TGCAGCGTAAGGACAGTCCTCTCCGAAAAACTGTTTTTT. This sequence encodes CSVRTVLSEKLFF.